One and the same sample provided the 14 T cell receptor beta chains below, sequenced in a study of blood T cell repertoires in COVID-19. Using immunoSEQ multiplex PCR, the repertoire was profiled, and TCRdb retains in-frame clones only, with some absent. The table records tens of thousands of clones, approximately 88% of them present only once. What was sequenced was peripheral blood. The receptors shown here come from a woman older than 75 with active or convalescent COVID-19.

The chain joins TRBV19 to TRBJ1-2; TRBD1 aligns across 9 bases. This CDR3 has 11 residues. The V segment lost 10 bases and the J segment 7 bases; nucleotides outside the gene matches: 4. The V gene's germline CDR1 is LNHDA and CDR2 SQIVND (reference sequence). The DNA of the CDR3 is TGTGCCACCCGGACAGGGGTTGGCTACACCTTC. Its protein is CATRTGVGYTF.

The rearrangement joins TRBV29-1 to TRBJ2-1, with TRBD2 matching 13 bases. In germline, CDR1 is SQVTM, CDR2 ANQGSEA. The ends lost 5 bases at V and 8 bases at J; junction bases unmatched: 6. This CDR3 has 14 residues. The CDR3, as DNA: TGCAGCGTTTCGGGACTAGCGGGGCGGGATGAGCAGTTCTTC. Protein: CSVSGLAGRDEQFF.

The chain recombines TRBV11-2 with TRBJ2-7, with D possibly TRBD2 on 5 matching bases. From germline, CDR1 is SGHAT and CDR2 FQNNGV. This CDR3 has 14 amino acids. V was shortened by 4 bases and J by 2 bases, with 12 bases between the two germline ends. CDR3 loop: CASSYHLGTYEQYF. The CDR3 DNA follows: TGTGCCAGCAGCTACCATCTCGGGACCTACGAGCAGTACTTC.

V is TRBV7-3 and J is TRBJ2-2; 7 bases map to TRBD2. Germline-derived CDR1 and CDR2 are SGHTA and FQGTGA. Trimming at V came to 3 bases and at J to 4 bases, leaving 5 bases not matched to a gene. CDR3 length: 15 residues. CDR3 nucleotide sequence: TGTGCCAGCAGCTTGGGGGGGGGAGGCACCGGGGAGCTGTTTTTT. Translation: CASSLGGGGTGELFF.

This rearrangement joins TRBV7-8 to TRBJ1-2; D remains unclear. V lost 7 bases, J lost 3 bases, and 18 bases lay in between. CDR1 and CDR2 from the germline V gene are SGHVS and FQNEAQ. The CDR3 loop spans 15 amino acids. The CDR3 loop is CASKRTREGYYGYTF. CDR3 in DNA: TGTGCCAGCAAGCGCACGCGGGAGGGCTACTATGGCTACACCTTC.

The chain joins TRBV19 to TRBJ2-1; TRBD2 is a possible D gene (6 bases). Germline V gene lookup returns CDR1 LNHDA and CDR2 SQIVND (reference sequence). The CDR3 extends over 15 amino acids. V was cut by 0 bases and J by 4 bases, with 10 bases left in between. The CDR3 loop is CASSIEEAGYNEQFF. The CDR3 DNA reads TGTGCCAGTAGTATAGAAGAAGCGGGTTACAATGAGCAGTTCTTC.

This chain uses TRBV6-5 with TRBJ1-5; no clear D gene. V lost 5 bases to trimming and J lost 1 base, with 12 bases between them. This CDR3 comprises 15 residues. The germline V gene encodes CDR1 MNHEY and CDR2 SVGAGI. This chain's CDR3 is CASSRTQDSNQPQHF. CDR3 DNA: TGTGCCAGCAGTCGGACTCAGGACAGCAATCAGCCCCAGCATTTT.

The V gene is TRBV7-9, the J gene TRBJ2-7; perhaps TRBD1 as D (5 bases). The CDR3 has 16 residues. V was shortened by 4 bases and J by 4 bases, with 20 bases between the two germline ends. CDR1 SEHNR and CDR2 FQNEAQ come from the germline V gene (reference sequence). The CDR3 spells CASSSLPHSGRYEQYF. The CDR3 DNA reads as TGTGCCAGCAGCTCCTTGCCCCATTCAGGGCGGTACGAGCAGTACTTC.

This clone was seen just once. The chain recombines TRBV2 with TRBJ1-5; D not resolved. Germline V gives CDR1 SNHLY, CDR2 FYNNEI. V lost 3 bases and J 0 bases, leaving 21 bases between the germline ends. This CDR3 is 19 amino acids long. Written as DNA, the CDR3 is TGTGCCAGCAGTGAGAGGGAATTCGCATACCGATATAGCAATCAGCCCCAGCATTTT. Protein: CASSEREFAYRYSNQPQHF.

This clone was seen only a few times. V gene TRBV6-4 combines with J gene TRBJ1-1; no reliable D call. The CDR3 is 13 residues long. Deletions cut 6 bases from V and 5 bases from J, with 13 bases between. Germline lookup yields CDR1 MRHNA and CDR2 SNTAGT. CDR3 DNA: TGTGCCAGCAGCTGGGCCCCTGGGACTGAAGCTTTCTTT. This gives the protein CASSWAPGTEAFF.

The chain links TRBV19 to TRBJ1-5, with D unresolved. V was cut by 1 base and J by 3 bases, with 10 bases left in between. In germline, CDR1 is LNHDA, CDR2 SQIVND (reference sequence). The CDR3 loop spans 15 amino acids. CDR3 region: CASSIAEETNQPQHF. CDR3 DNA: TGTGCCAGTAGTATAGCGGAGGAGACCAATCAGCCCCAGCATTTT. The full variable domain, with the rest looked up from reference TRBV19 and TRBJ1-5, is DGGITQSPKYLFRKEGQNVTLSCEQNLNHDAMYWYRQDPGQGLRLIYYSQIVNDFQKGDIAEGYSVSREKKESFPLTVTSAQKNPTAFYLCASSIAEETNQPQHFGDGTRLSIL.

The chain combines TRBV2 with TRBJ2-6; D is unresolved. With 7 bases removed from V and 0 bases from J, the gap between germline ends came to 13 bases. The CDR3 spans 16 residues. In germline, CDR1 is SNHLY, CDR2 FYNNEI. The CDR3 region is CASNEAPNSGANVLTF. The CDR3 DNA follows: TGTGCCAGCAACGAAGCGCCTAACTCTGGGGCCAACGTCCTGACTTTC.

This rearrangement joins TRBV5-1 to TRBJ2-7; tentatively, D is TRBD1 (6 bases). Looked up from germline, CDR1 is SGHRS and CDR2 is YFSETQ. Trimming removed 2 bases from V and 5 bases from J, with 11 bases in between. The CDR3 is 13 amino acids. CDR3 amino acids: CASSLRTADEQYF. As DNA, the CDR3 is TGCGCCAGCAGCTTAAGGACAGCGGACGAGCAGTACTTC. The entire variable domain, with the rest obtained from reference TRBV5-1 and TRBJ2-7, is as follows: KAGVTQTPRYLIKTRGQQVTLSCSPISGHRSVSWYQQTPGQGLQFLFEYFSETQRNKGNFPGRFSGRQFSNSRSEMNVSTLELGDSALYLCASSLRTADEQYFGPGTRLTVT.

J is TRBJ2-5 and V is TRBV11-3, with 8 bases lining up with TRBD1. V lost 5 bases and J lost 2; bases outside the gene matches: 4. The CDR3 has 14 amino acids. CDR1 and CDR2 (germline): SGHNT, YENEEA. The CDR3 is CASSGGQVQETQYF. In nucleotides, the CDR3 is TGTGCCAGCAGCGGGGGACAGGTTCAAGAGACCCAGTACTTC.